A single sample gave rise to the 17 T cell receptor beta chains below, sequenced in a study of vaccination effects on CD4 cells after COVID-19. Cells that had been cultured for less than 13 days were the source of isolated CD4+ T cells. These receptors' targets are unknown. Assay used: immunoSEQ multiplex PCR; TCRdb lists only in-frame clones, some missing. The table has some 40,000 clones, about four fifths seen once; the top ten hold 2.9%. The source was CD4+ T cells from PBMCs cultured without peptide, collected before COVID-19 vaccination. The receptors here all came from a human donor who received a COVID-19 vaccine.

This clone was picked up one time. The gene calls are TRBV20-1 and TRBJ1-1, with a weak D call TRBD1 (5 bases). The CDR3 is made up of 13 amino acids. The germline V gene has CDR1 DFQATT and CDR2 SNEGSKA (reference sequence). Trimming took 3 bases from V and 1 from J, leaving 9 bases between them. The CDR3 region has the DNA TGCAGTGCTAGTGACAGAACGAACACTGAAGCTTTCTTT. As protein: CSASDRTNTEAFF.

The gene calls are TRBV5-6 and TRBJ2-1; 11 positions agree with TRBD2. V dropped 0 bases and J dropped 15; count of bases not matched to a gene: 5. The CDR3 consists of 13 residues. The germline CDR1 and CDR2 sequences are SGHDT and YYEEEE. The CDR3 bases are TGTGCCAGCAGCTTGGACCTAGCGGGGGGTCTGTTCTTC. The encoded protein is CASSLDLAGGLFF. Combining the CDR3 with reference TRBV5-6 and TRBJ2-1 gives the whole variable domain DAGVTQSPTHLIKTRGQQVTLRCSPKSGHDTVSWYQQALGQGPQFIFQYYEEEERQRGNFPDRFSGHQFPNYSSELNVNALLLGDSALYLCASSLDLAGGLFFGPGTRLTVL.

V gene TRBV12-1 combines with J gene TRBJ1-5; TRBD1 was called by the table and not checked on the DNA. TRBV12-1 is labeled a pseudogene. This CDR3 is built from 16 residues. The CDR3 here is CASSCRQGVSNQPQHF. CDR3 nucleotides: TGTGCCAGCAGCTGCCGACAGGGCGTAAGCAATCAGCCCCAGCATTTT.

This clone was counted a single time. The V gene is TRBV7-2, the J gene TRBJ2-5; 8 bases align to TRBD2. The CDR3 length is 17 residues. V was clipped by 1 base and J by 0 bases; unmatched bases: 7. CDR1 and CDR2 from the germline V gene are SGHTA and FQGNSA. This CDR3 is CASSLGRGGGYQETQYF. CDR3 DNA sequence: TGTGCCAGCAGCTTAGGTCGGGGCGGGGGGTACCAAGAGACCCAGTACTTC.

This clone has a handful of counts. CDR3 sequence reads: CASRPGPSSVYEQYV. The CDR3 nucleotides are TGCGCCAGCCGACCCGGGCCATCCAGCGTCTACGAGCAGTACGTC. V usage is TRBV10-2 and J usage is TRBJ2-7; unclear D gene. In germline, CDR1 is WSHSY, CDR2 SAAADI. Trimming removed 8 bases at V and 3 bases at J, with 20 bases between. CDR3 length: 15 residues.

A few counts support this clone. The chain recombines TRBV18 with TRBJ2-7, with 11 bases identical to TRBD1. CDR1 is KGHSH and CDR2 is LQKENI in the germline V gene. With 4 bases clipped from V and 4 bases from J, the junction kept 9 bases outside the gene matches. This CDR3 region has 16 residues. The CDR3 coding sequence is TGTGCCAGCTCACGAGGTGGGACAGGGGGGTCATACGAGCAGTACGTC. This translates into CASSRGGTGGSYEQYV.

The J gene is TRBJ1-1, the V gene TRBV6-5; D uncertain. CDR3 length equals 12 residues. The V end was cut by 5 bases, the J end by 5 bases, with 9 bases between. Germline assignment: CDR1 MNHEY and CDR2 SVGAGI. The CDR3 is CASSQVPTEAFF. CDR3 sequence (DNA): TGTGCCAGCAGTCAGGTACCGACTGAAGCTTTCTTT.

This clone was seen only once. The J gene is TRBJ2-1, the V gene TRBV15, with unresolved D. The CDR3 consists of 14 residues. Germline assignment: CDR1 LNHNV and CDR2 YYDKDF (reference sequence). Trimming shortened V by 1 base and J by 6 bases, and 10 bases separated the two germline ends. CDR3 in DNA: TGTGCCACCAGCAGAGTCGCGACTCTCAATGAGCAGTTCTTC. Translating gives CATSRVATLNEQFF.

The rearrangement joins TRBV12-3 or TRBV12-4 to TRBJ2-1, with D maybe TRBD1 (6 bases). The CDR3 has 13 amino acids. Trimming stripped 5 bases from V and 7 bases from J, with 12 bases between. The CDR3 bases are TGTGCCAGCAGTCCGGGACAACGAAATGAGCAGTTCTTC. It yields the protein CASSPGQRNEQFF.

The DNA of the CDR3 is TGCGCCAGCAGCCCGCGAGGGGGGAAACAGCCCCAGCATTTT. It specifies CASSPRGGKQPQHF. V usage is TRBV5-1 and J usage is TRBJ1-5; possibly TRBD1 for D (6 bases). Germline assignment: CDR1 SGHRS and CDR2 YFSETQ. This CDR3 region has 14 residues. V was trimmed by 4 bases and J by 7 bases, leaving 15 bases between them.

As regards this clone: The sample contains more than one DNA sequence encoding this CDR3. J is TRBJ1-2 and V is TRBV3-1 (or the pseudogene TRBV3-2), with no clear D. The V end was cut by 1 base, the J end by 0 bases, with 0 bases between. The germline gives CDR1 LGHDT, CDR2 YNNKEL (reference sequence). CDR3 length equals 12 residues. Here the CDR3 reads CASSQANYGYTF. The CDR3 region has the DNA TGTGCCAGCAGCCAAGCTAACTATGGCTACACCTTC.

This clone was observed a handful of times. The CDR3 sequence: CASQAVGGNIQYF. The CDR3 nucleotides are TGTGCCAGTCAGGCGGTGGGGGGAAACATTCAGTACTTC. The chain uses TRBV19 and TRBJ2-4, with D possibly being TRBD2 (6 bases). The CDR3 sequence is 13 residues long. Germline-derived CDR1 and CDR2 are LNHDA and SQIVND (reference sequence). The germline V and J ends were trimmed by 8 bases and 6 bases, with 14 bases remaining between them.

This sequence joins TRBV5-1 and TRBJ1-2, with D perhaps TRBD1 (6 bases). Trimming removed 0 bases from V and 7 bases from J, with 19 bases in between. Germline CDR1 and CDR2: SGHRS and YFSETQ. The CDR3 loop spans 16 amino acids. Written as DNA, the CDR3 is TGCGCCAGCAGCTTGGCGATCTCGGGGGGCCCCGGTGGCTACACCTTC. This translates into CASSLAISGGPGGYTF.

This clone appeared a few times. V gene TRBV19 combines with J gene TRBJ2-2; 9 nucleotides line up with TRBD1. The trim removed 3 bases at V and 0 bases at J, leaving 8 bases unmatched. The CDR3 contains 18 residues. The V gene's germline CDR1 is LNHDA and CDR2 SQIVND (reference sequence). The CDR3 DNA sequence: TGTGCCAGTAGTATGGGGACAGGGTATGGTTCGAACACCGGGGAGCTGTTTTTT. It codes for CASSMGTGYGSNTGELFF. The full variable domain, with the rest looked up from reference TRBV19 and TRBJ2-2, is DGGITQSPKYLFRKEGQNVTLSCEQNLNHDAMYWYRQDPGQGLRLIYYSQIVNDFQKGDIAEGYSVSREKKESFPLTVTSAQKNPTAFYLCASSMGTGYGSNTGELFFGEGSRLTVL.

This clone was picked up one time. V is TRBV27 and J is TRBJ2-5, with no clear D. Germline lookup yields CDR1 MNHEY and CDR2 SMNVEV (reference sequence). The CDR3 length is 13 residues. Trimming pared 2 bases from V and 5 bases from J, leaving 9 bases between. In DNA form, the CDR3 reads TGTGCCAGCAGTTTAAGGCATACGGAGACCCAGTACTTC. Protein sequence: CASSLRHTETQYF.

The chain joins TRBV29-1 to TRBJ2-3, with D unresolved. V lost 3 bases to trimming and J lost 1 base, with 5 bases between them. Germline V gives CDR1 SQVTM, CDR2 ANQGSEA. This CDR3 is built from 12 residues. For the CDR3, the DNA is TGCAGCGTTGAGGGTGGCACAGATACGCAGTATTTT. It encodes CSVEGGTDTQYF.

The chain is built from TRBV3-1 (or the pseudogene TRBV3-2) and TRBJ1-1; 9 bases are a match to TRBD1. The CDR3 is made up of 15 amino acids. The V gene's germline CDR1 is LGHDT and CDR2 YNNKEL (reference sequence). The V segment lost 2 bases and the J segment 1 base; nucleotides outside the gene matches: 2. CDR3 nucleotides: TGTGCCAGCAGCCAACGGGACAGGGCGAACACTGAAGCTTTCTTT. Translation gives CASSQRDRANTEAFF.